A single T cell receptor beta chain is shown here with its context. What it binds is unknown. Profiled with immunoSEQ multiplex PCR; TCRdb holds only in-frame clones, not every one. The repertoire includes 150,000 or so clones, roughly 90% of them detected once, and roughly 4% sits in the top ten. The sample originates from a study of radiation and T cells in renal cell carcinoma. Study-wide results and caveats: In blood, top tumor clones expanded by 2 weeks, shrinking by 4. Without pretreatment biopsies, baseline tumor clonotype presence was undetermined.

The CDR3 consists of 14 residues. Between the trimmed V and J ends, which lost 2 bases and 2 bases, there was a span of 7 bases. Germline V gives CDR1 SGHTA, CDR2 FQGNSA. Time point in this sample: baseline pretreatment blood. Treatment here: 15 Gy SBRT to primary tumor, nephrectomy 4 weeks later. The V gene is TRBV7-2, the J gene TRBJ1-3, with no clear D. This specimen was blood, taken from a patient whose treatment included radiotherapy and nephrectomy. The sequence was collected from a woman in her sixties or seventies with renal cell carcinoma. For the CDR3, the DNA is TGTGCCAGCAGCTTAAAGAGAGCTGGAAACACCATATATTTT. Translation: CASSLKRAGNTIYF.